A selection of T cell receptor beta chains follows, all from one sample in a study of T cell repertoires in cytomegalovirus infection. TCRdb redid the calling of the reads with MiXCR, one entry per CDR3 protein. This sample has over 300,000 distinct CDR3 sequences, with roughly 16% found just once. Sample: PBMCs. The origin of the receptors is a human donor in good health (CMV status not recorded). Some clones in this sample may be carry-over from other donors' samples. The CDR3 runs from the conserved cysteine through the conserved F or W. The D gene is left open where the match is weak.

V: TRBV7-9
D: .
J: TRBJ2-7
CDR3: CASSAQGIEQYF

V: TRBV6-6
D: .
J: TRBJ2-6
CDR3: CASRSAATPSGANVLTF

V: TRBV7-2
D: .
J: TRBJ2-1
CDR3: CASSSGLNGGGQFF

V: TRBV12-5
D: .
J: TRBJ1-5
CDR3: CASGKGEYANQPQHF

V: TRBV7-9
D: .
J: TRBJ1-4
CDR3: CASSPPTRLNEKLFF

V: TRBV7-9
D: TRBD1
J: TRBJ1-1
CDR3: CASRPADRGEPEAFF

V: TRBV18
D: .
J: TRBJ2-5
CDR3: CASSPKETQYF

V: TRBV2
D: .
J: TRBJ1-3
CDR3: CASSQDHSGNTIYF

V: TRBV5-8
D: .
J: TRBJ2-3
CDR3: CASSETSRGTDTQYF

V: TRBV10-3
D: .
J: TRBJ2-6
CDR3: CAVTGTGANVLTF

V: TRBV7-2
D: TRBD1
J: TRBJ1-5
CDR3: CASSFGQGAHQPQHF

V: TRBV7-9
D: .
J: TRBJ2-5
CDR3: CASSLGKEMGLQETQYF

V: TRBV20-1
D: .
J: TRBJ2-1
CDR3: CSARRTPKVNEQFF

V: TRBV12-3/TRBV12-4
D: .
J: TRBJ1-5
CDR3: CASTGGLGQPQHF

V: TRBV19
D: .
J: TRBJ2-1
CDR3: CASSKEPNEQFF

V: TRBV9
D: .
J: TRBJ2-1
CDR3: CASSKSDHYNEQFF

V: TRBV12-3/TRBV12-4
D: TRBD1
J: TRBJ2-3
CDR3: CASTATGQRTDTQYF

V: TRBV6-1
D: .
J: TRBJ1-3
CDR3: CASSTEYSGNTIYF

V: TRBV6-5
D: .
J: TRBJ1-2
CDR3: CASTKNSPNYGYTF